One and the same sample provided the 24 T cell receptor beta chains below, sequenced in a study of CD8+ T cells in alopecia areata. Extraction and reverse transcription of RNA yielded cDNA as the sequencing template. Clones were sequenced by immunoSEQ multiplex PCR, and TCRdb holds only the in-frame ones, with some missing. Of 200,000 to 250,000 clones in the sample, approximately 72% are singletons; the top ten hold 1.2%. As for treatment: oral pan-JAK inhibitor, 5-10 mg twice daily. Source: CD4+ T cells sorted from blood, taken between weeks 43 and 45, from a patient treated with tofacitinib. The source is a human donor with alopecia areata.

J is TRBJ2-7 and V is TRBV7-2; 8 bases match TRBD2. Germline trimming cut 4 bases from V and 3 bases from J; bases unmatched to any gene: 8. This CDR3 is 15 amino acids long. Germline assignment: CDR1 SGHTA and CDR2 FQGNSA. DNA for the CDR3: TGTGCCAGCAGCTCTGTTCCCGGGGGGGACTACGAGCAGTACTTC. Its translation: CASSSVPGGDYEQYF.

The chain is built from TRBV29-1 and TRBJ2-7, with D tentatively TRBD1 (8 bases). Germline V gene data show CDR1 as SQVTM and CDR2 as ANQGSEA. Trimming left V 4 bases short and J 5 bases short, with 18 bases between. This CDR3 has 14 amino acids. The CDR3 spells CSVVGRTGPNEQYF. CDR3 DNA sequence: TGCAGCGTTGTCGGGAGGACAGGGCCGAACGAGCAGTACTTC.

A single count supports this clone. The chain recombines TRBV4-1 with TRBJ1-5; no clear D. V lost 6 bases and J 7 bases, leaving 13 bases between the germline ends. Germline-derived CDR1 and CDR2 are MGHRA and YSYEKL. This CDR3 has 13 amino acids. CDR3: CASSNSQVQPQHF. DNA for the CDR3: TGCGCCAGCAGTAATTCGCAGGTGCAGCCCCAGCATTTT.

The rearrangement joins TRBV15 to TRBJ1-3, with TRBD1 matching 7 bases. Trimming took 1 base from V and 0 from J; bases not matched to a gene: 3. The CDR3 runs to 16 residues. CDR1 and CDR2 from the germline V gene are LNHNV and YYDKDF (reference sequence). CDR3 region: CATSRAGQISGNTIYF. For the CDR3, the DNA is TGTGCCACCAGCAGAGCGGGACAGATCTCTGGAAACACCATATATTTT.

The genes are TRBV10-3 and TRBJ2-1; 11 bases fit TRBD2. The CDR3 consists of 15 residues. Germline CDR1 is ENHRY and CDR2 is SYGVKD. The V segment lost 7 bases and the J segment 4 bases; nucleotides outside the gene matches: 6. The CDR3 loop is CAITELAGVYNEQFF. The CDR3 DNA is TGTGCCATCACCGAACTAGCGGGGGTTTACAATGAGCAGTTCTTC.

This clone showed up just a few times. The CDR3 DNA is TGCGCCAGCAGCTTAGGGATCACCTACGAGCAGTACTTC. Its translation: CASSLGITYEQYF. V gene TRBV5-1 combines with J gene TRBJ2-7; D ambiguous. The CDR3 loop spans 13 amino acids. The V end lost 2 bases, the J end lost 2 bases, and 8 bases lay between the germline ends. Germline lookup yields CDR1 SGHRS and CDR2 YFSETQ. Full variable domain (rest looked up from reference TRBV5-1 and TRBJ2-7): KAGVTQTPRYLIKTRGQQVTLSCSPISGHRSVSWYQQTPGQGLQFLFEYFSETQRNKGNFPGRFSGRQFSNSRSEMNVSTLELGDSALYLCASSLGITYEQYFGPGTRLTVT.

This chain uses TRBV5-1 with TRBJ2-6, with D tentatively TRBD1 (5 bases). The length of the CDR3 is 18 residues. Germline CDR1 and CDR2: SGHRS and YFSETQ. Trimming pared 3 bases from V and 0 bases from J, leaving 16 bases between. The CDR3 nucleotides are TGCGCCAGCAGCTCAACAGGCGTTTGGAGCTCTGGGGCCAACGTCCTGACTTTC. Translated, it gives CASSSTGVWSSGANVLTF.

The rearrangement links TRBV29-1 to TRBJ2-3; D not certain. V lost 0 bases and J lost 0, with 10 bases in between. Germline CDR1 SQVTM, CDR2 ANQGSEA. This CDR3 has 15 residues. The CDR3 loop is CSVEDTAYSTDTQYF. CDR3 sequence (DNA): TGCAGCGTTGAAGATACGGCTTATAGCACAGATACGCAGTATTTT.

This chain connects TRBV5-6 to TRBJ1-2; D call uncertain. CDR3 size: 13 residues. V shed 3 bases and J shed 5 bases, with 11 bases lying between them. CDR1 is SGHDT and CDR2 is YYEEEE in the germline V gene. CDR3 in amino acids: CASSSTAGYGYTF. DNA of the CDR3: TGTGCCAGCAGCTCTACAGCTGGGTATGGCTACACCTTC.

The J gene is TRBJ2-3, the V gene TRBV6-6, with a tentative D call TRBD2 (5 bases). This CDR3 is 16 amino acids long. Germline CDR1 is MNHNY and CDR2 is SVGAGI (reference sequence). V dropped 10 bases and J dropped 8 bases, with 28 bases sitting between them. This CDR3 reads CATTLMASRFSGTQYF. The CDR3, as DNA: TGTGCCACGACACTTATGGCTAGCCGTTTCAGCGGTACGCAGTATTTT.

This chain uses TRBV19 with TRBJ1-4; D not resolved. This CDR3 has 15 amino acids. The V end was cut by 4 bases, the J end by 0 bases, with 9 bases between. Germline CDR1 and CDR2: LNHDA and SQIVND (reference sequence). CDR3 nucleotides: TGTGCCAGTAGTACAGGAGGGACAACTAATGAAAAACTGTTTTTT. This sequence encodes CASSTGGTTNEKLFF.

The V gene is TRBV5-8, the J gene TRBJ2-5; 13 positions match TRBD2. Germline lookup yields CDR1 SGHTS and CDR2 YDEGEE. This CDR3 is 16 amino acids long. The ends lost 4 bases at V and 2 bases at J; junction bases unmatched: 5. Here the CDR3 reads CASSRGLAGQQETQYF. CDR3 coding DNA: TGTGCCAGCAGCAGGGGACTAGCGGGGCAGCAAGAGACCCAGTACTTC.

The CDR3 region has the DNA TGTGCCAGCAGCCATGGTTCACCCCTCCACTTT. Translating gives CASSHGSPLHF. The V gene is TRBV14, the J gene TRBJ1-6; D remains unclear. Trimming cost V 3 bases and J 9 bases, with 3 bases left between them. The CDR3 runs 11 residues. Germline CDR1 SGHDN, CDR2 FVKESK. Full variable domain (missing parts from reference TRBV14 and TRBJ1-6): EAGVTQFPSHSVIEKGQTVTLRCDPISGHDNLYWYRRVMGKEIKFLLHFVKESKQDESGMPNNRFLAERTGGTYSTLKVQPAELEDSGVYFCASSHGSPLHFGNGTRLTVT.

This sequence joins TRBV5-1 and TRBJ2-3; possibly TRBD2 for D (5 bases). The CDR3 has 14 residues. V lost 1 base and J 1 base, leaving 7 bases between the germline ends. The V gene's germline CDR1 is SGHRS and CDR2 YFSETQ. CDR3 nucleotide sequence: TGCGCCAGCAGCTTGTCGAGGGGCACAGATACGCAGTATTTT. Translating gives CASSLSRGTDTQYF.

The V call is TRBV29-1, the J call TRBJ1-1; D not certain. Germline V gene sequence: CDR1 SQVTM, CDR2 ANQGSEA. V lost 4 bases and J lost 0, with 9 bases in between. The CDR3 length is 13 residues. Written as DNA, the CDR3 is TGCAGCGTTGGTGATGCGATGAACACTGAAGCTTTCTTT. It is translated as CSVGDAMNTEAFF. The full variable domain, completed using reference TRBV29-1 and TRBJ1-1, is SAVISQKPSRDICQRGTSLTIQCQVDSQVTMMFWYRQQPGQSLTLIATANQGSEATYESGFVIDKFPISRPNLTFSTLTVSNMSPEDSSIYLCSVGDAMNTEAFFGQGTRLTVV.

The chain uses TRBV7-2 and TRBJ2-5; D gene ambiguous. The length of the CDR3 is 13 residues. Trimming took 2 bases from V and 4 from J, leaving 8 bases between them. Germline V gene data show CDR1 as SGHTA and CDR2 as FQGNSA. CDR3 sequence reads: CASSLLARETQYF. The DNA for the CDR3 is TGTGCCAGCAGCTTATTGGCGAGAGAGACCCAGTACTTC.

This clone appeared a single time. V gene TRBV9 combines with J gene TRBJ2-7; a weak D match, TRBD2 (6 bases). Germline loops: CDR1 SGDLS, CDR2 YYNGEE. V shed 3 bases and J shed 2 bases, with 9 bases lying between them. CDR3 length equals 13 residues. The CDR3 spells CASSAGLTYEQYF. The DNA of the CDR3 is TGTGCCAGCAGCGCGGGACTTACCTACGAGCAGTACTTC.

The chain has TRBV30 and TRBJ1-1; the match to TRBD1 covers 8 bases. V shed 2 bases, J shed 5 bases, and the junction held 4 bases outside the gene matches. Germline CDR1 reads GTSNPN; CDR2 reads SVGIG (reference sequence). This CDR3 contains 13 residues. The CDR3, as DNA: TGTGCCTGGAGTACCCGGACAGGGACTGAAGCTTTCTTT. Translated: CAWSTRTGTEAFF.

The table lists this clone with a few counts. The gene calls are TRBV4-3 and TRBJ1-6, with no clear D. The CDR3 runs to 15 residues. Germline values: CDR1 LGHNA, CDR2 YSLEER. V was shortened by 1 base and J by 10 bases, with 14 bases between the two germline ends. CDR3 nucleotides: TGCGCCAGCAGCCAAGTAATCGGTTCGCGGTCACCCCTCCACTTT. This encodes CASSQVIGSRSPLHF.

This clone has just a few counts. The chain recombines TRBV13 with TRBJ2-7, with unresolved D. Trimming took off 3 bases at V and 3 bases at J, with 3 bases between the two ends. Germline V lookup: CDR1 PRHDT, CDR2 FYEKMQ (reference sequence). This CDR3 is built from 11 residues. The CDR3 protein is CASSFGYEQYF. The CDR3 coding sequence is TGTGCCAGCAGCTTTGGCTACGAGCAGTACTTC.

The chain has TRBV7-8 and TRBJ2-5; D assignment may be TRBD1 or TRBD2 (5 bases each). V lost 4 bases to trimming and J lost 2 bases, with 17 bases between them. CDR1 and CDR2 (germline): SGHVS, FQNEAQ. The CDR3 contains 16 residues. CDR3: CASSSLEGRLQETQYF. The CDR3 DNA reads TGTGCCAGCAGCTCCCTCGAGGGACGCCTTCAAGAGACCCAGTACTTC.

CDR3 amino acids: CSVVQSVPFF. The DNA of the CDR3 is TGCAGCGTTGTTCAGAGCGTGCCTTTCTTT. This sequence joins TRBV29-1 and TRBJ1-1; D is unresolved. The V end lost 4 bases, the J end lost 12 bases, and 12 bases lay between the germline ends. This CDR3 is 10 amino acids long. CDR1 is SQVTM and CDR2 is ANQGSEA in the germline V gene.

This CDR3 reads CASSLQGYEQYF. For the CDR3, the DNA is TGTGCCAGCAGCTTACAGGGGTACGAGCAGTACTTC. The chain carries TRBV7-8 and TRBJ2-7; possibly TRBD1 for D (6 bases). Germline CDR1 is SGHVS and CDR2 is FQNEAQ. The CDR3 contains 12 residues. Trimming left V 2 bases short and J 4 bases short, with 6 bases between. The complete variable domain, with remaining parts taken from reference TRBV7-8 and TRBJ2-7, reads GAGVSQSPRYKVAKRGQDVALRCDPISGHVSLFWYQQALGQGPEFLTYFQNEAQLDKSGLPSDRFFAERPEGSVSTLKIQRTQQEDSAVYLCASSLQGYEQYFGPGTRLTVT.

J is TRBJ1-1 and V is TRBV9; D ambiguous. This CDR3 comprises 18 residues. Trimming pared 2 bases from V and 0 bases from J, leaving 20 bases between. Germline V CDR1 and CDR2: SGDLS, YYNGEE. CDR3 in amino acids: CASSVEPGREEMNTEAFF. The CDR3 DNA sequence: TGTGCCAGCAGCGTGGAACCGGGCCGAGAAGAGATGAACACTGAAGCTTTCTTT.